A single sample gave rise to the 28 T cell receptor beta chains below, sequenced in a study of response to subunit inactivated influenza vaccine. TCRdb fed the RT-PCR reads into MiXCR, producing one record per CDR3 protein. The repertoire holds 150,000 to 200,000 distinct CDR3 sequences, with approximately 8.7% as singletons. This material consisted of non-naive T cells sorted from PBMCs, taken on the day of vaccination. The receptor source for this set is a man aged 45 to 65 who received an inactivated influenza vaccine.

This clonotype appeared many times. This chain links TRBV5-1 with TRBJ1-3; a possible D gene is TRBD1 (5 bases). Germline lookup yields CDR1 SGHRS and CDR2 YFSETQ. V shed 0 bases and J shed 0 bases, with 10 bases lying between them. This CDR3 is 16 amino acids long. The CDR3 DNA is TGCGCCAGCAGCTTGGTGCCGGGGACCTCTGGAAACACCATATATTTT. Translating it yields CASSLVPGTSGNTIYF. The full variable domain, in which reference TRBV5-1 and TRBJ1-3 provide the parts outside the CDR3, is KAGVTQTPRYLIKTRGQQVTLSCSPISGHRSVSWYQQTPGQGLQFLFEYFSETQRNKGNFPGRFSGRQFSNSRSEMNVSTLELGDSALYLCASSLVPGTSGNTIYFGEGSWLTVV.

This clonotype was recorded a few times. The genes are TRBV20-1 and TRBJ2-5, with no clear D. The germline V gene has CDR1 DFQATT and CDR2 SNEGSKA (reference sequence). The CDR3 length is 10 residues. V dropped 3 bases and J dropped 5 bases, with 4 bases sitting between them. CDR3 DNA: TGCAGTGCTAGTTCCGAGACCCAGTACTTC. It encodes CSASSETQYF.

This clonotype was counted ten times or more. V gene TRBV12-3 or TRBV12-4 combines with J gene TRBJ2-7; tentatively, D is TRBD1 (6 bases). V lost 1 base to trimming and J lost 3 bases, with 10 bases between them. The CDR3 length is 14 residues. As DNA, the CDR3 is TGTGCCAGCAGTTTAGACAGGGCCGGCTACGAGCAGTACTTC. This translates into CASSLDRAGYEQYF.

This clonotype was seen repeatedly, ten times or more. The chain recombines TRBV4-2 with TRBJ1-6, with a weak D call TRBD1 (5 bases). Germline V gene data show CDR1 as LGHNA and CDR2 as YNFKEQ. V was clipped by 5 bases and J by 11 bases, with 16 bases between them. CDR3 length: 14 residues. In nucleotides, the CDR3 is TGTGCCAGCAGCATTGCTATCGACAGTACACCCCTCCACTTT. Its protein is CASSIAIDSTPLHF.

This clonotype was detected many times. The chain combines TRBV5-1 with TRBJ1-1, with TRBD1 as a possible D gene (5 bases). The CDR3 sequence is 15 residues long. Trimming left V 4 bases short and J 0 bases short, with 13 bases between. Germline assignment: CDR1 SGHRS and CDR2 YFSETQ. CDR3 in amino acids: CASSPRDPMNTEAFF. CDR3 nucleotide sequence: TGCGCCAGCAGCCCCCGGGACCCTATGAACACTGAAGCTTTCTTT.

The table lists this clonotype with many counts. This chain connects TRBV11-2 to TRBJ2-2; no clear D gene. In germline, CDR1 is SGHAT, CDR2 FQNNGV. Between the trimmed V and J ends, which lost 1 base and 6 bases, there was a span of 9 bases. CDR3 length: 14 amino acids. The CDR3 DNA follows: TGTGCCAGCAGCTTAGGTTTGGTCGCCGGGGAGCTGTTTTTT. Amino acid sequence: CASSLGLVAGELFF.

The chain employs TRBV24-1 and TRBJ2-1; 9 bases are a match to TRBD2. Trimming removed 3 bases from V and 15 bases from J; junction bases left unmatched: 17. CDR1 is KGHDR and CDR2 is SFDVKD in the germline V gene. The CDR3 is 16 residues long. CDR3 sequence (DNA): TGTGCCACCAGTGATATGGGGGCGCGGGGGGGGACTAGCCTGTTCTTC. Translated, it gives CATSDMGARGGTSLFF.

This clonotype was counted between two and nine times. The chain employs TRBV28 and TRBJ2-1, with 7 bases fitting TRBD2. The trim removed 6 bases at V and 2 bases at J, leaving 7 bases unmatched. The germline V gene has CDR1 MDHEN and CDR2 SYDVKM. This CDR3 comprises 15 residues. The CDR3 loop reads CASSKSGATYNEQFF. DNA for the CDR3: TGTGCCAGCAGCAAAAGCGGGGCCACCTACAATGAGCAGTTCTTC.

Turning to this clonotype: This may come from a read error, since a much larger clone is one base off. This chain uses TRBV30 with TRBJ1-5, with D perhaps TRBD1 (5 bases). V was cut by 3 bases and J by 10 bases, with 16 bases left in between. CDR3 length: 13 amino acids. Germline CDR1 is GTSNPN and CDR2 is SVGIG (reference sequence). CDR3 bases: TGTGCCTGGAGCCCAGGGTGGGCTCATCCCCAGCATTTT. Its protein product is CAWSPGWAHPQHF.

This clonotype was counted only a few times. The chain couples TRBV3-1 to TRBJ1-2, with a tentative D call TRBD1 (6 bases). The germline V gene has CDR1 LGHDT and CDR2 YNNKEL (reference sequence). This CDR3 has 16 amino acids. Trimming stripped 1 base from V and 0 bases from J, with 12 bases between. In DNA form, the CDR3 reads TGTGCCAGCAGCCAAGGGGGGGCAAGAACTAACTATGGCTACACCTTC. It is translated as CASSQGGARTNYGYTF.

The rearrangement uses TRBV5-1 and TRBJ2-1; 8 bases map to TRBD2. Trimming at V came to 1 base and at J to 8 bases, leaving 5 bases not matched to a gene. The CDR3 spans 14 residues. Germline V lookup: CDR1 SGHRS, CDR2 YFSETQ. CDR3 in amino acids: CASSLSGGMDEQFF. DNA for the CDR3: TGCGCCAGCAGCTTGAGCGGGGGTATGGATGAGCAGTTCTTC.

This clonotype was detected many times. The chain joins TRBV15 to TRBJ2-5, with a weak D call TRBD1 (6 bases). The CDR3 is 12 amino acids. The V end was cut by 0 bases, the J end by 14 bases, with 13 bases between. CDR1 and CDR2 (germline): LNHNV, YYDKDF (reference sequence). The CDR3 bases are TGTGCCACCAGCAGAGATTTTGGGACAAGCTACTTC. Encoded protein: CATSRDFGTSYF.

As regards this clonotype: This sequence may be a read error, since a much larger clone differs from it by one base. V is TRBV10-1 and J is TRBJ2-3; 7 nucleotides agree with TRBD1. The trim removed 6 bases at V and 4 bases at J, leaving 4 bases unmatched. The CDR3 loop spans 13 amino acids. Per germline, CDR1 WNHNN and CDR2 SYGVQD (reference sequence). CDR3 bases: TGCGCCAGCAGCGGGGACAGCGCAGATACGCAGTATTTT. Translated, it gives CASSGDSADTQYF.

In its sample, this clonotype was seen many times. This sequence joins TRBV11-2 and TRBJ2-7; D is undetermined. V was pared by 2 bases and J by 3 bases, with 8 bases between. This CDR3 spans 13 amino acids. In germline, CDR1 is SGHAT, CDR2 FQNNGV. DNA for the CDR3: TGTGCCAGCAGCTTAACTGATGTCTACGAGCAGTACTTC. It encodes CASSLTDVYEQYF. The full variable domain, rest sourced from reference TRBV11-2 and TRBJ2-7, is EAGVAQSPRYKIIEKRQSVAFWCNPISGHATLYWYQQILGQGPKLLIQFQNNGVVDDSQLPKDRFSAERLKGVDSTLKIQPAKLEDSAVYLCASSLTDVYEQYFGPGTRLTVT.

This clonotype has at least ten counts. J is TRBJ2-1 and V is TRBV5-1; the D gene is possibly TRBD1 (6 bases). The germline CDR1 and CDR2 sequences are SGHRS and YFSETQ. This CDR3 has 14 amino acids. Trimming removed 0 bases at V and 2 bases at J, with 6 bases between. The CDR3 region has the DNA TGCGCCAGCAGCTTGGGGGACACCTACAATGAGCAGTTCTTC. This gives the protein CASSLGDTYNEQFF.

In this sample, this clonotype turned up many times. The chain carries TRBV4-3 and TRBJ2-1, with 12 bases that match TRBD2. CDR1 is LGHNA, CDR2 YSLEER, per germline. This CDR3 region has 14 residues. V shed 1 base and J 11 bases; nucleotides not matched to a gene: 3. DNA of the CDR3: TGCGCCAGCAGCCAAGCCGGACTAGCGGGAAAGCAGTTCTTC. Protein: CASSQAGLAGKQFF.

This clonotype was counted at least ten times. V usage is TRBV20-1 and J usage is TRBJ2-1, with D hard to call. Trimming took off 4 bases at V and 4 bases at J, with 17 bases between the two ends. This CDR3 is 15 amino acids long. The germline V gene encodes CDR1 DFQATT and CDR2 SNEGSKA (reference sequence). The CDR3 DNA sequence: TGCAGTGCTACCCCCCCTCCAGGTTCATACAATGAGCAGTTCTTC. Translating it yields CSATPPPGSYNEQFF.

This rearrangement joins TRBV20-1 to TRBJ2-1, with TRBD2 matching 7 bases. V was clipped by 5 bases and J by 6 bases; unmatched bases: 16. CDR1 and CDR2 from the germline V gene are DFQATT and SNEGSKA (reference sequence). The CDR3 covers 16 residues. In DNA form, the CDR3 reads TGCAGTGCTCCGTGGACTAGGGCCGGAGTCACCAATGAGCAGTTCTTC. Its protein is CSAPWTRAGVTNEQFF.

The gene calls are TRBV4-3 and TRBJ1-1; 11 bases map to TRBD1. The CDR3 is 16 residues long. The germline CDR1 and CDR2 sequences are LGHNA and YSLEER. J was trimmed by 8 bases and V by 0 bases; bases with no gene match: 8. Here the CDR3 reads CASSQDSGTGGSEAFF. Written as DNA, the CDR3 is TGCGCCAGCAGCCAAGATTCGGGGACAGGGGGTTCCGAAGCTTTCTTT.

This clonotype was seen at least ten times. The rearrangement uses TRBV7-2 and TRBJ1-2; D not certain. The V and J ends lost 2 bases and 2 bases respectively, with 9 bases between them. The CDR3 extends over 14 amino acids. CDR1 is SGHTA and CDR2 is FQGNSA in the germline V gene. CDR3 in amino acids: CASSLSRLNYGYTF. The CDR3 DNA follows: TGTGCCAGCAGCTTATCTCGTTTGAACTATGGCTACACCTTC. The whole variable domain, filled in from reference TRBV7-2 and TRBJ1-2, reads GAGVSQSPSNKVTEKGKDVELRCDPISGHTALYWYRQSLGQGLEFLIYFQGNSAPDKSGLPSDRFSAERTGGSVSTLTIQRTQQEDSAVYLCASSLSRLNYGYTFGSGTRLTVV.

The chain is built from TRBV29-1 and TRBJ1-5, with D tentatively TRBD1 (5 bases). The CDR3 runs 13 residues. Germline V lookup: CDR1 SQVTM, CDR2 ANQGSEA. The V end lost 4 bases, the J end lost 6 bases, and 13 bases lay between the germline ends. The CDR3 loop is CSVGGRGGQPQHF. The CDR3 bases are TGCAGCGTTGGAGGGAGGGGAGGTCAGCCCCAGCATTTT.

This clonotype was seen a handful of times. This chain links TRBV9 with TRBJ2-1; 10 bases match TRBD2. V shed 2 bases and J 4 bases; nucleotides not matched to a gene: 3. The CDR3 is made up of 15 amino acids. CDR1 and CDR2 from the germline V gene are SGDLS and YYNGEE. CDR3 nucleotides: TGTGCCAGCAGCGTTACTAGCGGGATTTACAATGAGCAGTTCTTC. Translation: CASSVTSGIYNEQFF.

The chain carries TRBV9 and TRBJ2-3; 13 bases are a match to TRBD2. Trimming removed 3 bases from V and 7 bases from J; junction bases left unmatched: 8. There are 16 residues in the CDR3. In germline, CDR1 is SGDLS, CDR2 YYNGEE. CDR3 sequence reads: CASSGRTSGRINTQYF. CDR3 sequence (DNA): TGTGCCAGCAGCGGAAGGACTAGCGGGAGAATAAATACGCAGTATTTT.

The chain uses TRBV20-1 and TRBJ2-2; 10 nucleotides match TRBD1. Per germline, CDR1 DFQATT and CDR2 SNEGSKA (reference sequence). This CDR3 comprises 15 residues. V trimming: 3 bases; J trimming: 5 bases; junction bases outside the gene matches: 6. CDR3 sequence: CSASISGQGTGELFF. CDR3 sequence (DNA): TGCAGTGCTAGTATTTCGGGACAGGGGACCGGGGAGCTGTTTTTT.

The chain combines TRBV6-2 or TRBV6-3 with TRBJ1-2; the D is unclear. Germline values: CDR1 MNHEY, CDR2 SVGEGT. The V end was cut by 6 bases, the J end by 6 bases, with 14 bases between. The CDR3 covers 13 residues. The CDR3 coding sequence is TGTGCCAGCAGCTTTAGGAGGGAGCATGGCTACACCTTC. Translating gives CASSFRREHGYTF.

This clonotype showed up just a few times. The V and J genes are TRBV4-3 and TRBJ2-7; either TRBD1 or TRBD2 may supply D (6 bases each). This CDR3 has 13 amino acids. Trimming shortened V by 0 bases and J by 6 bases, and 9 bases separated the two germline ends. Germline-derived CDR1 and CDR2 are LGHNA and YSLEER. The chain's CDR3 is CASSQDKGGEQYF. The CDR3 DNA reads as TGCGCCAGCAGCCAAGATAAGGGGGGCGAGCAGTACTTC.

This clonotype was detected many times. This chain's CDR3 is CASSLQLNSNQPQHF. The DNA of the CDR3 is TGTGCCAGCAGTTTGCAGCTTAATAGCAATCAGCCCCAGCATTTT. J is TRBJ1-5 and V is TRBV6-2 or TRBV6-3; D unclear. The germline V gene has CDR1 MNHEY and CDR2 SVGEGT. This CDR3 has 15 amino acids. The germline V and J ends were trimmed by 4 bases and 0 bases, with 10 bases remaining between them.

The V and J genes are TRBV5-1 and TRBJ2-6; the D is unclear. The germline gives CDR1 SGHRS, CDR2 YFSETQ. The V end lost 1 base, the J end lost 0 bases, and 8 bases lay between the germline ends. This CDR3 has 16 amino acids. The CDR3 DNA reads TGCGCCAGCAGCTTGACCGGGTCCTCTGGGGCCAACGTCCTGACTTTC. Protein: CASSLTGSSGANVLTF.